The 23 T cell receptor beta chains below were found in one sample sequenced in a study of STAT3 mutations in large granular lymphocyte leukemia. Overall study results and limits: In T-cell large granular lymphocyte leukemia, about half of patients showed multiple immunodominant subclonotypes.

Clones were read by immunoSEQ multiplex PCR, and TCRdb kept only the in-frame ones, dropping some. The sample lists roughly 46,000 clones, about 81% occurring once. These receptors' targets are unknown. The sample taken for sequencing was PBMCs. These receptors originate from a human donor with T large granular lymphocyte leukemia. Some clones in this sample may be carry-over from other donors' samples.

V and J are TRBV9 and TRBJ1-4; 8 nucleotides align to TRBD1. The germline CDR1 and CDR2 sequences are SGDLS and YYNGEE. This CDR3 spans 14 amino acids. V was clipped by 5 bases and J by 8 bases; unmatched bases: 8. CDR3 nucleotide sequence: TGTGCCAGCAGTCCCCAGGGGGCACGGGAAAAACTGTTTTTT. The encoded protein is CASSPQGAREKLFF.

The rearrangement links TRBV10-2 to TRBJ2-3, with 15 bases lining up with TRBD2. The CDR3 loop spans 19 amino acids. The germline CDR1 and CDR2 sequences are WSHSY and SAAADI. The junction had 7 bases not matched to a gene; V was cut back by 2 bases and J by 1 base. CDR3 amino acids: CASSEPGLAGGGGTDTQYF. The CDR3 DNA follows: TGCGCCAGCAGTGAGCCGGGACTAGCGGGGGGCGGGGGCACAGATACGCAGTATTTT.

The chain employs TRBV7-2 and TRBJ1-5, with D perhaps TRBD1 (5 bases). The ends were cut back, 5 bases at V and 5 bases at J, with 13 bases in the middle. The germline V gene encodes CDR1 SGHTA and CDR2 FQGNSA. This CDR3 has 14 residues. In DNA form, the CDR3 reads TGTGCCAGCAGCCGTCGGGGCGGGTATCAGCCCCAGCATTTT. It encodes CASSRRGGYQPQHF.

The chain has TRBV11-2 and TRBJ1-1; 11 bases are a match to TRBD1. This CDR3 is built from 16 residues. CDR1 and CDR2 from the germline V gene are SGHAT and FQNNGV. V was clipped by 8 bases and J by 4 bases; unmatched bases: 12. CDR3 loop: CASGFSYGQGATEAFF. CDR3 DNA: TGTGCCAGCGGGTTTTCGTATGGACAGGGGGCCACTGAAGCTTTCTTT. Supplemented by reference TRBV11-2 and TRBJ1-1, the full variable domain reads EAGVAQSPRYKIIEKRQSVAFWCNPISGHATLYWYQQILGQGPKLLIQFQNNGVVDDSQLPKDRFSAERLKGVDSTLKIQPAKLEDSAVYLCASGFSYGQGATEAFFGQGTRLTVV.

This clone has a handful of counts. The CDR3 coding sequence is TGTGCCAGCTCACCACCACAGGGAGTCCCCTACAATGAGCAGTTCTTC. Protein sequence: CASSPPQGVPYNEQFF. The chain recombines TRBV18 with TRBJ2-1, with TRBD1 as a possible D gene (6 bases). V was pared by 0 bases and J by 2 bases, with 11 bases between. The germline V gene has CDR1 KGHSH and CDR2 LQKENI. This CDR3 is 16 amino acids long.

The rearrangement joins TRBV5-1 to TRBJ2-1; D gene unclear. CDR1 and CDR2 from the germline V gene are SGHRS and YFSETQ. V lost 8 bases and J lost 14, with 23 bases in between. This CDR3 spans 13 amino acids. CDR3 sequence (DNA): TGCGCCAGTTACCAAAATTCAGGCGATCCTAAGTTCTTC. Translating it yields CASYQNSGDPKFF.

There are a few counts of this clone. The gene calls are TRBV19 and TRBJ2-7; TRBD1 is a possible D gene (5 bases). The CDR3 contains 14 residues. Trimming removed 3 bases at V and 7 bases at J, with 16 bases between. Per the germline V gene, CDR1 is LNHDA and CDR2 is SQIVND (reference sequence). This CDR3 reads CASSMTAHLGEQYF. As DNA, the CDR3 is TGTGCCAGTAGTATGACAGCCCACCTAGGAGAGCAGTACTTC.

CDR3 DNA: TGTGCCACCAAGGCGGGACAGGGGTGGACTGAAGCTTTCTTT. Protein product: CATKAGQGWTEAFF. J is TRBJ1-1 and V is TRBV19, with TRBD1 matching 10 bases. There are 14 residues in the CDR3. V was pared by 10 bases and J by 5 bases, with 10 bases of the junction left unmatched. Germline V lookup: CDR1 LNHDA, CDR2 SQIVND (reference sequence).

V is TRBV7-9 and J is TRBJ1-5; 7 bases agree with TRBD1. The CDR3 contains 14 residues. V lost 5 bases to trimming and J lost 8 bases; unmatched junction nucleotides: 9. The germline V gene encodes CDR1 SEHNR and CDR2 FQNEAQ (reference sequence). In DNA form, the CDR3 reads TGTGCCAGCAGCCCCGACAGGGCCGAGGAGCCCCAGCATTTT. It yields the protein CASSPDRAEEPQHF.

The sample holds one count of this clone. The CDR3: CASSLVGTDEQFF. The DNA of the CDR3 is TGTGCCAGCAGCTTAGTAGGGACAGATGAGCAGTTCTTC. The chain is built from TRBV7-6 and TRBJ2-1, with 7 bases lining up with TRBD1. This CDR3 comprises 13 residues. Germline V gene data show CDR1 as SGHVS and CDR2 as FNYEAQ. The V and J ends lost 1 base and 8 bases, in that order; junction bases with no gene match: 2.

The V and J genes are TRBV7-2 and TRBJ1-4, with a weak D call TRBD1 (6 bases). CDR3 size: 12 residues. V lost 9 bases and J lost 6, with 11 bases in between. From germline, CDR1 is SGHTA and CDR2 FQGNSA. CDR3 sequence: CASSTGHEKLFF. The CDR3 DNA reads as TGTGCCAGTAGTACAGGGCATGAAAAACTGTTTTTT.

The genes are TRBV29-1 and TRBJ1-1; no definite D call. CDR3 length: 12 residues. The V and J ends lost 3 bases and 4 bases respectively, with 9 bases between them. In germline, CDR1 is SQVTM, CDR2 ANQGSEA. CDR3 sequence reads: CSVEESGTEAFF. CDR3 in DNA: TGCAGCGTTGAGGAGTCCGGCACTGAAGCTTTCTTT.

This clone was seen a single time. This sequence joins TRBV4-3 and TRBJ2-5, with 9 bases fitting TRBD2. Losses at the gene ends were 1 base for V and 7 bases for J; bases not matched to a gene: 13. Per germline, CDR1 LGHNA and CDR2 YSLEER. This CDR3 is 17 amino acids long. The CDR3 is CASSQGPLAGGRVTQYF. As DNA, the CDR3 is TGCGCCAGCAGCCAAGGGCCACTTGCGGGGGGGCGAGTGACCCAGTACTTC.

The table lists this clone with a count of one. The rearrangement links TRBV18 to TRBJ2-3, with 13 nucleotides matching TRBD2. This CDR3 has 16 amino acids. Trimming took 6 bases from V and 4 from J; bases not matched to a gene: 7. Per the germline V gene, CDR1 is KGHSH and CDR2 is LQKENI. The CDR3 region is CASSRAGTSGADTQYF. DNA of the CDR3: TGTGCCAGCTCCCGTGCCGGGACTAGCGGGGCAGATACGCAGTATTTT.

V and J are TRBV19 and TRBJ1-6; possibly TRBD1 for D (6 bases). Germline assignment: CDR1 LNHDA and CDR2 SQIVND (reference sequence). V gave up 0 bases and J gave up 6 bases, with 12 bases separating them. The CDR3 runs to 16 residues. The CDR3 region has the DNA TGTGCCAGTAGTATAGATGTACAGGGTGGTAATTCACCCCTCCACTTT. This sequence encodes CASSIDVQGGNSPLHF.

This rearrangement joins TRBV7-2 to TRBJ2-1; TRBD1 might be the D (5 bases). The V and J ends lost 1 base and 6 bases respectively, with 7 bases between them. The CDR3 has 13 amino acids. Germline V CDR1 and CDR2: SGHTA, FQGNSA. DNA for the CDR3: TGTGCCAGCAGCTTAGGACAGTTCAATGAGCAGTTCTTC. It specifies CASSLGQFNEQFF.

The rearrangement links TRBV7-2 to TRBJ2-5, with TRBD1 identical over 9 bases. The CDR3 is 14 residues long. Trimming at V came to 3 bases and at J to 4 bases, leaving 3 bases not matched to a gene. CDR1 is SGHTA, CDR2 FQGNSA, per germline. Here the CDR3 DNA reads TGTGCCAGCAGCTTTGACAGGGGGGGAGAGACCCAGTACTTC. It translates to CASSFDRGGETQYF. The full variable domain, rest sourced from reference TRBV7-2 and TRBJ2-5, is GAGVSQSPSNKVTEKGKDVELRCDPISGHTALYWYRQSLGQGLEFLIYFQGNSAPDKSGLPSDRFSAERTGGSVSTLTIQRTQQEDSAVYLCASSFDRGGETQYFGPGTRLLVL.

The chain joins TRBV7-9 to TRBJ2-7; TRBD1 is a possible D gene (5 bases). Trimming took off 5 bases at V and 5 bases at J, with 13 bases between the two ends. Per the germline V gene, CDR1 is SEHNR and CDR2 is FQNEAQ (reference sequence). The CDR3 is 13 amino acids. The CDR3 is CASSQGNGDEQYF. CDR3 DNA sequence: TGTGCCAGCAGCCAGGGTAACGGTGACGAGCAGTACTTC. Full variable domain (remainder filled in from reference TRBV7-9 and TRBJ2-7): DTGVSQNPRHKITKRGQNVTFRCDPISEHNRLYWYRQTLGQGPEFLTYFQNEAQLEKSRLLSDRFSAERPKGSFSTLEIQRTEQGDSAMYLCASSQGNGDEQYFGPGTRLTVT.

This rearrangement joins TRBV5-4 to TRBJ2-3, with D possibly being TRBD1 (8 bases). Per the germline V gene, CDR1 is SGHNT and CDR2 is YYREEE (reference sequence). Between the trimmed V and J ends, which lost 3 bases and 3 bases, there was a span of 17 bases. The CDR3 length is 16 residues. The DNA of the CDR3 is TGTGCCAGCAGCTCGCCTAAACAGGGGGGGACAGATACGCAGTATTTT. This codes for CASSSPKQGGTDTQYF.

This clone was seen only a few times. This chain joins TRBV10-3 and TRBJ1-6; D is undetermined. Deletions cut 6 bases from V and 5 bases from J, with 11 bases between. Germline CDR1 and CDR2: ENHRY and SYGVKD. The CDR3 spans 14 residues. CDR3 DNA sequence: TGTGCCATCAGGCCGGGAGCTCATAATTCACCCCTCCACTTT. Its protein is CAIRPGAHNSPLHF.

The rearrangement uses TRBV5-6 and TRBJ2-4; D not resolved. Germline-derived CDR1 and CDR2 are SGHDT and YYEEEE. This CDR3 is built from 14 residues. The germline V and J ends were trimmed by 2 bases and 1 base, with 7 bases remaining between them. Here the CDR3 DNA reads TGTGCCAGCAGCTTAGGGTCGGCCAAAAACATTCAGTACTTC. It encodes CASSLGSAKNIQYF.

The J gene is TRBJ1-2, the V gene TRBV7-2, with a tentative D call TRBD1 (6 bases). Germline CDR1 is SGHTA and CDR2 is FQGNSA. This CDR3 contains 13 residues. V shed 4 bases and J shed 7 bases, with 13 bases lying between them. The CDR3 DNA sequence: TGTGCCAGCAGCTCCAGGGGTTTGGCTGGCTACACCTTC. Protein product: CASSSRGLAGYTF.

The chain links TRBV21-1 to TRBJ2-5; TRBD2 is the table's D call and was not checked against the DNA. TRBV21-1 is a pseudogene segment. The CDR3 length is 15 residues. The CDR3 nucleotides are TGTGCCAGCAGCAAAGAGCGGGGGGTCCAAGAGACCCAGTACTTC. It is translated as CASSKERGVQETQYF.